This entry concerns a single T cell receptor beta chain. This sample was included in a study of OX40 agonist ivuxolimab in advanced cancers. V lost 3 bases and J lost 6, with 15 bases in between. The CDR3 covers 15 residues. In germline, CDR1 is SGHTA, CDR2 FQGNSA. Blood sampling took place at baseline, cycle 4 day 1, and cycle 7 day 1. Method: immunoSEQ multiplex PCR; TCRdb's copy keeps in-frame clones and lacks some. This sample carries approximately 73,000 clones, roughly 87% of them seen once, and the ten largest clones take about 1.3%. The chain carries TRBV7-2 and TRBJ1-5; D perhaps matches TRBD1 (6 bases). This specimen consisted of CD4+ or CD8+ T cells sorted from blood, obtained in a trial of the OX40 agonist ivuxolimab. The TCR sequence derives from an adult with an advanced solid tumor such as melanoma, head and neck, liver or kidney cancer. CDR3 bases: TGTGCCAGCAGCTTTTCCACGGGGGGCGGTCAGCCCCAGCATTTT. Protein: CASSFSTGGGQPQHF.